Following are 8 T cell receptor beta chains from one sample sequenced in a study of T cell responses to AZD1222 COVID-19 vaccine. The data were produced by immunoSEQ multiplex PCR, yet TCRdb's version contains in-frame clones alone and is incomplete. The sample contains about 120,000 clones, about 90% of which appear only once. The sample was peripheral blood, taken on day 0 of AZD1222 vaccination. All receptors come from an adult in good health.

The rearrangement links TRBV5-1 to TRBJ2-7; either TRBD1 or TRBD2 may supply D (5 bases each). The CDR3 spans 15 residues. CDR1 SGHRS and CDR2 YFSETQ come from the germline V gene. V lost 4 bases and J lost 2, with 16 bases in between. The CDR3 sequence: CASSRDPGSPYEQYF. The CDR3 nucleotides are TGCGCCAGCAGCCGGGACCCTGGAAGCCCCTACGAGCAGTACTTC.

The chain combines TRBV4-2 with TRBJ1-5, with a weak D call TRBD1 (6 bases). The V and J ends lost 3 bases and 2 bases respectively, with 8 bases between them. The CDR3 has 14 amino acids. CDR1 is LGHNA and CDR2 is YNFKEQ in the germline V gene. The CDR3 nucleotides are TGTGCCAGCAGCCAGGACAGAGGCAATCAGCCCCAGCATTTT. It encodes CASSQDRGNQPQHF.

V and J are TRBV7-9 and TRBJ1-1, with D perhaps matching TRBD1 (5 bases). The CDR3 loop spans 16 amino acids. Germline loops: CDR1 SEHNR, CDR2 FQNEAQ (reference sequence). Between the trimmed V and J ends, which lost 3 bases and 4 bases, there was a span of 18 bases. The CDR3 here is CASSFIGAATGTEAFF. In nucleotides, the CDR3 is TGTGCCAGCAGCTTTATTGGGGCGGCGACGGGCACTGAAGCTTTCTTT.

The rearrangement uses TRBV30 and TRBJ1-3; D gene unclear. CDR1 and CDR2 (germline): GTSNPN, SVGIG (reference sequence). Trimming shortened V by 1 base and J by 0 bases, and 7 bases separated the two germline ends. The CDR3 is made up of 14 amino acids. CDR3 in amino acids: CAWSAGNSGNTIYF. CDR3 sequence (DNA): TGTGCCTGGAGTGCCGGGAACTCTGGAAACACCATATATTTT.

V and J are TRBV27 and TRBJ2-6, with a tentative D call TRBD1 (5 bases). Deletions cut 2 bases from V and 0 bases from J, with 11 bases between. This CDR3 region has 17 residues. CDR1 and CDR2 (germline): MNHEY, SMNVEV (reference sequence). The CDR3 region has the DNA TGTGCCAGCAGTTTAGCAGGGCTAAGCTCTGGGGCCAACGTCCTGACTTTC. Amino acid sequence: CASSLAGLSSGANVLTF. The whole variable domain, remainder taken from reference TRBV27 and TRBJ2-6, is EAQVTQNPRYLITVTGKKLTVTCSQNMNHEYMSWYRQDPGLGLRQIYYSMNVEVTDKGDVPEGYKVSRKEKRNFPLILESPSPNQTSLYFCASSLAGLSSGANVLTFGAGSRLTVL.

This chain connects TRBV4-1 to TRBJ1-5; D might be TRBD1 (5 bases). This CDR3 spans 16 amino acids. From germline, CDR1 is MGHRA and CDR2 YSYEKL. V shed 1 base and J shed 4 bases, with 14 bases lying between them. The CDR3 DNA sequence: TGCGCCAGCAGCCAAGTTCGGGGCCGCCTGAATCAGCCCCAGCATTTT. Its translation is CASSQVRGRLNQPQHF.

J is TRBJ1-5 and V is TRBV30; D gene unclear. From germline, CDR1 is GTSNPN and CDR2 SVGIG (reference sequence). The CDR3 is 14 residues long. V lost 3 bases and J lost 4, with 13 bases in between. The CDR3 sequence: CAWSLLTGNQPQHF. The DNA for the CDR3 is TGTGCCTGGAGCTTACTAACGGGGAATCAGCCCCAGCATTTT.

Notes on this clone: Other DNA sequences within the sample encode an identical CDR3. This chain connects TRBV2 to TRBJ2-2; 7 positions match TRBD1. The germline V gene encodes CDR1 SNHLY and CDR2 FYNNEI. With 4 bases clipped from V and 1 base from J, the junction kept 0 bases outside the gene matches. The CDR3 sequence is 14 residues long. The CDR3 bases are TGTGCCAGCAGTGGGACAGGGAACACCGGGGAGCTGTTTTTT. It yields the protein CASSGTGNTGELFF.